Listed below are T cell receptor beta chains from one sample, sequenced in a study of OX40 agonist ivuxolimab in advanced cancers. Profiling relied on immunoSEQ multiplex PCR, and the TCRdb table lists in-frame clones only, not all of them. The table has some 58,000 clones, approximately 90% seen once; the top ten hold less than 0.8%. The starting material was CD4+ or CD8+ T cells sorted from blood, obtained in a trial of the OX40 agonist ivuxolimab. The receptors here all came from an adult with an advanced solid tumor such as melanoma, head and neck, liver or kidney cancer. CDR3s include the opening cysteine and the closing phenylalanine or tryptophan. The D gene is left open where the match is weak. Clone size appears in some rows only: once, few, many, or a class for an expanded clone.

J: TRBJ2-1
size: .
V: TRBV4-1
D: TRBD2
DNA: TGCGCCAGCAGCCAAATCACAGCGGGAGATAAGCAGTTCTTC
CDR3: CASSQITAGDKQFF

J: TRBJ2-5
size: .
V: TRBV6-6
D: .
DNA: TGTGCCAGCAGTGCCGGGGTGGGCGGGGAGACCCAGTACTTC
CDR3: CASSAGVGGETQYF

J: TRBJ2-3
size: .
V: TRBV6-6
D: .
DNA: TGTGCCAGCAGTTTCGTAATGTCAGGCTTACCAGATACGCAGTATTTT
CDR3: CASSFVMSGLPDTQYF

J: TRBJ1-5
size: .
V: TRBV18
D: .
DNA: TGTGCCAGCTCACCAGCGCAGGGATTTGGTCAGCCCCAGCATTTT
CDR3: CASSPAQGFGQPQHF

J: TRBJ2-3
size: .
V: TRBV9
D: .
DNA: TGTGCCAGCAGCGTAGGGGGGGTCGGGAGACAAGATACGCAGTATTTT
CDR3: CASSVGGVGRQDTQYF

J: TRBJ1-2
size: .
V: TRBV15
D: .
DNA: TGTGCCACCAGCAGGGGCCGAGGGGACTATGGCTACACCTTC
CDR3: CATSRGRGDYGYTF

J: TRBJ2-3
size: .
V: TRBV6-1
D: TRBD2
DNA: TGTGCCAGCAGTGTCGTGACAGCGGGAGGAGATACGCAGTATTTT
CDR3: CASSVVTAGGDTQYF

J: TRBJ1-4
size: .
V: TRBV2
D: TRBD1
DNA: TGTGCCAGCAGGGCGCGCGGGACAGCTAATGAAAAACTGTTTTTT
CDR3: CASRARGTANEKLFF

J: TRBJ2-1
size: few
V: TRBV7-8
D: TRBD2
DNA: TGTGCCAGCAGCACCGTGGGGGGAGGCGGGAGCTCCTACAATGAGCAGTTCTTC
CDR3: CASSTVGGGGSSYNEQFF

J: TRBJ2-7
size: .
V: TRBV6-5
D: .
DNA: TGTGCCAGCAGTGACCTTGGCGGGTCGGCGTACTTC
CDR3: CASSDLGGSAYF

J: TRBJ2-7
size: .
V: TRBV2
D: TRBD1
DNA: TGTGCCAGCAAGGTCCCGGGACAGGTTCCCTACGAGCAGTACTTC
CDR3: CASKVPGQVPYEQYF

J: TRBJ2-7
size: .
V: TRBV28
D: TRBD1
DNA: TGTGCCAGCAGTTTATATTTTGGGACAGGGACCTACGAGCAGTACTTC
CDR3: CASSLYFGTGTYEQYF

J: TRBJ2-2
size: once
V: TRBV7-9
D: .
DNA: TGTGCCAGCAGCTTAGCGGGTCCCGACACCGGGGAGCTGTTTTTT
CDR3: CASSLAGPDTGELFF

J: TRBJ2-7
size: .
V: TRBV7-8
D: .
DNA: TGTGCCAGCAGCCTCTCAGCGGGTTACGAGCAGTACTTC
CDR3: CASSLSAGYEQYF

J: TRBJ2-5
size: .
V: TRBV5-1
D: TRBD2
DNA: TGCGCCAGCAGCTCGGGACTAGCGGAACAAGAGACCCAGTACTTC
CDR3: CASSSGLAEQETQYF

J: TRBJ1-1
size: .
V: TRBV2
D: .
DNA: TGTGCCAGCAGTGAGGAAGGACGGGCCCGGGGGACTGAAGCTTTCTTT
CDR3: CASSEEGRARGTEAFF

J: TRBJ2-3
size: .
V: TRBV30
D: .
DNA: TGTGCCTGGAGTGTTATGCTAGCCCGGCAAGATACGCAGTATTTT
CDR3: CAWSVMLARQDTQYF

J: TRBJ2-1
size: .
V: TRBV7-9
D: .
DNA: TGTGCCAGCAGCTCAGCTACTGAGCAGTTCTTC
CDR3: CASSSATEQFF

J: TRBJ1-2
size: .
V: TRBV5-4
D: .
DNA: TGTGCCAGCAGCTTGGGAGGGGCTAACGGCTACACCTTC
CDR3: CASSLGGANGYTF

J: TRBJ2-6
size: .
V: TRBV27
D: .
DNA: TGTGCCAGCAGCGGACTGGCCGGGGGAGGGGCCAACGTCCTGACTTTC
CDR3: CASSGLAGGGANVLTF

J: TRBJ1-1
size: .
V: TRBV30
D: .
DNA: TGTGCCTGGACGAAGCGGTCAGGGAGGGCTTTCTTT
CDR3: CAWTKRSGRAFF

J: TRBJ2-3
size: .
V: TRBV19
D: .
DNA: TGTGCCAGTATCCCGTTGCGTAATAGCTGGGGCACAGATACGCAGTATTTT
CDR3: CASIPLRNSWGTDTQYF

J: TRBJ1-2
size: .
V: TRBV19
D: .
DNA: TGTGCCAGTAGTCTATCGACCTATGGCTACACCTTC
CDR3: CASSLSTYGYTF

J: TRBJ1-4
size: .
V: TRBV19
D: TRBD1
DNA: TGTGCCAGTAGTAGCCCCCTTTTACGGACAGGGACTAATGAAAAACTGTTTTTT
CDR3: CASSSPLLRTGTNEKLFF

J: TRBJ2-7
size: .
V: TRBV6-6
D: .
DNA: TGTGCCAGCAGGCGGGACAGTCTCAGCCCCCCCTACGAGCAGTACTTC
CDR3: CASRRDSLSPPYEQYF

J: TRBJ1-1
size: .
V: TRBV29-1
D: TRBD1
DNA: TGCAGCGCCAACTCCGGGACAGGGAACACTGAAGCTTTCTTT
CDR3: CSANSGTGNTEAFF

J: TRBJ2-1
size: .
V: TRBV27
D: TRBD2
DNA: TGTGCCAGCAGTGTGGGGACTAGCGGGAGAGGTGAGCAGTTCTTC
CDR3: CASSVGTSGRGEQFF

J: TRBJ2-1
size: .
V: TRBV6-4
D: .
DNA: TGTGCCAGCAGTGAGAAACTAACCTACAATGAGCAGTTCTTC
CDR3: CASSEKLTYNEQFF

J: TRBJ1-4
size: .
V: TRBV6-6
D: .
DNA: TGTGCCAGCGGCCTGGGAGGGTGGGGTGAAAAACTGTTTTTT
CDR3: CASGLGGWGEKLFF

J: TRBJ1-4
size: .
V: TRBV10-1
D: .
DNA: TGCGCCAGCAGTGAAGACAGGAATGAAAAACTGTTTTTT
CDR3: CASSEDRNEKLFF

J: TRBJ1-5
size: .
V: TRBV19
D: TRBD1
DNA: TGTGCCAGTAGTACCCCCGGACAGGGGGGAAATCAGCCCCAGCATTTT
CDR3: CASSTPGQGGNQPQHF

J: TRBJ2-7
size: once
V: TRBV27
D: .
DNA: TGTGCCAGCAGTCCCTACACTAGCAACGAGCAGTACTTC
CDR3: CASSPYTSNEQYF

J: TRBJ2-2
size: .
V: TRBV4-2
D: .
DNA: TGTGCCAGCAGCCAAGCGGACAGGAACACCGGGGAGCTGTTTTTT
CDR3: CASSQADRNTGELFF

J: TRBJ2-5
size: .
V: TRBV19
D: .
DNA: TGTGCCAGTAGCCCCCGGGCCCCAGGACAGCAAGAGACCCAGTACTTC
CDR3: CASSPRAPGQQETQYF

J: TRBJ1-1
size: .
V: TRBV5-1
D: .
DNA: TGCGCCAGCAGCTTGGTTGTGGGGAACACTGAAGCTTTCTTT
CDR3: CASSLVVGNTEAFF

J: TRBJ2-2
size: .
V: TRBV19
D: TRBD2
DNA: TGTGCCAGTAGTCCCGGACTAGTAGTCTGGTCGTTTGCCGGGGAGCTGTTTTTT
CDR3: CASSPGLVVWSFAGELFF

J: TRBJ1-5
size: .
V: TRBV6-5
D: TRBD1
DNA: TGTGCCAGCAGCAGGGACAGTTTTAGCAATCAGCCCCAGCATTTT
CDR3: CASSRDSFSNQPQHF

J: TRBJ2-3
size: once
V: TRBV18
D: .
DNA: TGTGCCAGCTTCCGACATCACGGTGACAAAGTCACAGATACGCAGTATTTT
CDR3: CASFRHHGDKVTDTQYF

J: TRBJ2-7
size: .
V: TRBV19
D: TRBD1
DNA: TGTGCCAGTAGGAAGGGACAGGGGGCGTACGAGCAGTACTTC
CDR3: CASRKGQGAYEQYF

J: TRBJ1-2
size: .
V: TRBV10-3
D: .
DNA: TGTGCCATCAGTGCCGGGAGTAACTATGGCTACACCTTC
CDR3: CAISAGSNYGYTF

J: TRBJ2-2
size: .
V: TRBV7-9
D: .
DNA: TGTGCCAGCAGTTTTGGGGGCCACGATGTCGGGGAGCTGTTTTTT
CDR3: CASSFGGHDVGELFF

J: TRBJ1-1
size: .
V: TRBV19
D: .
DNA: TGTGCCAGTAGTATAGATACCGGCGCTGAAGCTTTCTTT
CDR3: CASSIDTGAEAFF

J: TRBJ2-7
size: .
V: TRBV27
D: TRBD2
DNA: TGTGCCAGCAGTTTAAGAGCGGGAGCGGCCCACGAGCAGTACTTC
CDR3: CASSLRAGAAHEQYF

J: TRBJ2-5
size: .
V: TRBV29-1
D: TRBD1
DNA: TGCAGCGTCGCACTCGGACAGGGACTTGCGACCCAGTACTTC
CDR3: CSVALGQGLATQYF

J: TRBJ2-1
size: .
V: TRBV2
D: TRBD2
DNA: TGTGCCAGCAGTGGAGAGAGCGGGAGGCTGAATGAGCAGTTCTTC
CDR3: CASSGESGRLNEQFF

J: TRBJ1-5
size: few
V: TRBV27
D: TRBD1
DNA: TGTGCCAGCAGTATTCGGACAGGGAGCAATCAGCCCCAGCATTTT
CDR3: CASSIRTGSNQPQHF

J: TRBJ2-3
size: few
V: TRBV6-5
D: .
DNA: TGTGCCAGCAGCGAAGGGGGGGGAACAGATACGCAGTATTTT
CDR3: CASSEGGGTDTQYF

J: TRBJ2-1
size: .
V: TRBV5-6
D: .
DNA: TGTGCCAGCAGCTCCCGTTTGGTAGCGGTATACAATGAGCAGTTCTTC
CDR3: CASSSRLVAVYNEQFF

J: TRBJ2-7
size: .
V: TRBV10-3
D: TRBD1
DNA: TGTGCCATCAGTGAACAAGGACAGGGCTACGAGCAGTACTTC
CDR3: CAISEQGQGYEQYF

J: TRBJ2-2
size: .
V: TRBV9
D: .
DNA: TGTGCCAGCAGCTTTAGCGGCACCGGGGAGCTGTTTTTT
CDR3: CASSFSGTGELFF

J: TRBJ2-7
size: .
V: TRBV29-1
D: .
DNA: TGCAGCGTTGGCAGTATCTACGAGCAGTACTTC
CDR3: CSVGSIYEQYF

J: TRBJ2-7
size: .
V: TRBV30
D: TRBD2
DNA: TGTGCCTGGAGTAGGGGAGGACTAGCGGGCGAGCAGTACTTC
CDR3: CAWSRGGLAGEQYF

J: TRBJ2-7
size: .
V: TRBV18
D: TRBD1
DNA: TGTGCCAGCTCACCACCATTCCGGGACAGGGCGAATGAGCAGTACTTC
CDR3: CASSPPFRDRANEQYF

J: TRBJ2-2
size: .
V: TRBV18
D: TRBD2
DNA: TGTGCCAGCTCACCGGCGGGAGGCGGGGGCACCGGGGAGCTGTTTTTT
CDR3: CASSPAGGGGTGELFF

J: TRBJ1-2
size: .
V: TRBV10-3
D: .
DNA: TGTGCCATCAGGAAACAGGCCCCTACCACCAACTTTAACTATGGCTACACCTTC
CDR3: CAIRKQAPTTNFNYGYTF

J: TRBJ1-5
size: .
V: TRBV19
D: TRBD1
DNA: TGTGCCACCGGCTCCCGGGACAGGGAATATAGGCCCCAGCATTTT
CDR3: CATGSRDREYRPQHF

J: TRBJ1-6
size: .
V: TRBV7-8
D: TRBD1
DNA: TGTGCCAGCAGCTTAGTGGGACAGGGGAGTAATTCACCCCTCCACTTT
CDR3: CASSLVGQGSNSPLHF